The clone carrying this TCR beta chain was observed a few times. Its antigen is not known. The V gene end was trimmed by 0 bases and the J gene end by 8 bases; junction bases not matched to a gene: 7. Germline V gene data show CDR1 as SGHRS and CDR2 as YFSETQ. The CDR3 runs to 14 residues. This sample is drawn from a study of cytomegalovirus exposure and HLA in healthy donors. Points from the study as a whole: Under in vitro conditions, a few CMV-associated chains were confirmed as specific for CMV antigens.

The donors were members of the validation cohort, which comprised about 130 subjects and was separate from the first cohort of about 700 subjects. Profiled with immunoSEQ multiplex PCR; TCRdb holds only in-frame clones, not every one. The data hold tens of thousands of clones, with just under 95% observed a single time. J is TRBJ1-1 and V is TRBV5-1; TRBD1 agrees at 7 bases. The sequenced sample was PBMCs. The clonotype comes from a young man in good health and CMV-seronegative. In DNA form, the CDR3 reads TGCGCCAGCAGCTTGGGACAGGGCTGGGGGGAAGCTTTCTTT. Translation: CASSLGQGWGEAFF.